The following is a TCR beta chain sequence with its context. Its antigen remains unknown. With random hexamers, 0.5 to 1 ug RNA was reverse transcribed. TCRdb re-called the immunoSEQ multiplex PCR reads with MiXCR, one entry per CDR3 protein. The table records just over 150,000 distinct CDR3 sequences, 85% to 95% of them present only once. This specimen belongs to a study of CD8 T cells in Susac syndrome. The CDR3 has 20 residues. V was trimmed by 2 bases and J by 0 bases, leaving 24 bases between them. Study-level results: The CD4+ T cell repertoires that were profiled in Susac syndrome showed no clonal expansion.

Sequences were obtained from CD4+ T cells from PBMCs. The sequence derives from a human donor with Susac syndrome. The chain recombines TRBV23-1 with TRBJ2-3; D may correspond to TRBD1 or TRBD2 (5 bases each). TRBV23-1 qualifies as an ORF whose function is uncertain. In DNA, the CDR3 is TGCGCCAGCAGTCAAATCCCGGGCCTGGGTACCGGGGCTAGCACAGATACGCAGTATTTT. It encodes CASSQIPGLGTGASTDTQYF.